A single sample gave rise to the 20 T cell receptor beta chains below, sequenced in a study of identical twins. TCRdb independently ran MiXCR on the 5' RACE reads; one entry per CDR3 protein. The sample lists roughly 260,000 distinct CDR3 sequences, 6% to 8.5% occurring once. The sample was also linked to a second study, of yellow fever vaccine responses in identical twins.

Sequencing was performed on CD8+ T cells sorted from blood. The receptors were sampled from a woman younger than 35 in good health.

This clonotype was counted between two and nine times. The chain employs TRBV20-1 and TRBJ2-1; D is undetermined. Germline V gene data show CDR1 as DFQATT and CDR2 as SNEGSKA (reference sequence). The CDR3 has 13 amino acids. V dropped 3 bases and J dropped 9 bases, with 15 bases sitting between them. CDR3 sequence reads: CSARAALPGEQFF. CDR3 DNA sequence: TGCAGTGCTAGGGCGGCGCTCCCAGGTGAGCAGTTCTTC.

This clonotype was counted at least ten times. V usage is TRBV7-9 and J usage is TRBJ2-3; 8 bases agree with TRBD2. V was pared by 1 base and J by 0 bases, with 3 bases of the junction left unmatched. Germline values: CDR1 SEHNR, CDR2 FQNEAQ (reference sequence). The CDR3 runs 16 residues. The CDR3 loop reads CASSLEAGESTDTQYF. CDR3 nucleotides: TGTGCCAGCAGCTTAGAAGCGGGAGAGAGCACAGATACGCAGTATTTT. The full variable domain, rest sourced from reference TRBV7-9 and TRBJ2-3, is DTGVSQNPRHKITKRGQNVTFRCDPISEHNRLYWYRQTLGQGPEFLTYFQNEAQLEKSRLLSDRFSAERPKGSFSTLEIQRTEQGDSAMYLCASSLEAGESTDTQYFGPGTRLTVL.

The chain recombines TRBV11-3 with TRBJ2-1; 14 nucleotides align to TRBD2. The V gene end was trimmed by 4 bases and the J gene end by 0 bases; junction bases not matched to a gene: 14. The CDR3 covers 21 residues. Germline-derived CDR1 and CDR2 are SGHNT and YENEEA. The CDR3 is CASSSPGLAGVLWSSYNEQFF. The DNA of the CDR3 is TGTGCCAGCAGCTCCCCGGGACTAGCGGGAGTCTTGTGGAGCTCCTACAATGAGCAGTTCTTC.

A few counts support this clonotype. This chain links TRBV6-5 with TRBJ2-2; D gene uncertain. V lost 4 bases to trimming and J lost 1 base, with 10 bases between them. The CDR3 consists of 15 residues. From germline, CDR1 is MNHEY and CDR2 SVGAGI. In DNA form, the CDR3 reads TGTGCCAGCAGTTTGAGGTTCTTGAACACCGGGGAGCTGTTTTTT. Amino acid sequence: CASSLRFLNTGELFF.

The chain is built from TRBV28 and TRBJ2-7; 7 nucleotides line up with TRBD1. CDR1 is MDHEN, CDR2 SYDVKM, per germline. V shed 8 bases and J 0 bases; nucleotides not matched to a gene: 4. This CDR3 has 13 residues. The CDR3 DNA is TGTGCCAGCGGACAGGAAAACTCCTACGAGCAGTACGTC. Translation: CASGQENSYEQYV.

The V and J genes are TRBV7-9 and TRBJ2-1, with unresolved D. From germline, CDR1 is SEHNR and CDR2 FQNEAQ (reference sequence). V was shortened by 2 bases and J by 6 bases, with 14 bases between the two germline ends. The CDR3 is 15 amino acids. The DNA for the CDR3 is TGTGCCAGCAGCTTATACCCCGGCGGTGGCAATGAGCAGTTCTTC. Its translation is CASSLYPGGGNEQFF.

This clonotype was seen a handful of times. This sequence joins TRBV24-1 and TRBJ2-5; possible D gene TRBD2, 5 bases. V was pared by 1 base and J by 5 bases, with 10 bases between. From germline, CDR1 is KGHDR and CDR2 SFDVKD. The CDR3 contains 14 residues. CDR3 sequence: CATSDFGGGETQYF. The CDR3 coding sequence is TGTGCCACCAGTGATTTCGGAGGTGGGGAGACCCAGTACTTC.

This clonotype was seen a handful of times. The chain employs TRBV7-9 and TRBJ2-1, with TRBD2 matching 7 bases. J gave up 6 bases and V 5 bases, and 16 bases lay outside the gene matches. The germline gives CDR1 SEHNR, CDR2 FQNEAQ (reference sequence). The length of the CDR3 is 17 residues. The CDR3 DNA reads as TGTGCCAGCAGCCCTCTCGGGGATAGCGGGCCGCCCAATGAGCAGTTCTTC. Translating gives CASSPLGDSGPPNEQFF.

This clonotype was seen a few times. The chain employs TRBV28 and TRBJ2-2; D may match TRBD1 or TRBD2 (5 bases each). This CDR3 contains 13 residues. V dropped 7 bases and J dropped 8 bases, with 14 bases sitting between them. Germline V gene lookup returns CDR1 MDHEN and CDR2 SYDVKM. CDR3 bases: TGTGCCAGCACCGCCAACGGGGCTGGGGAGCTGTTTTTT. Protein product: CASTANGAGELFF.

This rearrangement joins TRBV7-9 to TRBJ1-4; 8 bases are a match to TRBD1. CDR1 SEHNR and CDR2 FQNEAQ come from the germline V gene (reference sequence). V gave up 4 bases and J gave up 4 bases; unmatched junction bases: 5. This CDR3 spans 15 amino acids. CDR3 bases: TGTGCCAGCAGCTACGACAGGGGCTTTAATGAAAAACTGTTTTTT. Translated: CASSYDRGFNEKLFF.

At least ten counts were recorded for this clonotype. This chain links TRBV6-5 with TRBJ1-3; no definite D call. Trimming removed 6 bases at V and 3 bases at J, with 6 bases between. This CDR3 spans 12 amino acids. From germline, CDR1 is MNHEY and CDR2 SVGAGI. DNA of the CDR3: TGTGCCAGCAGCCCCGGTGGAAACACCATATATTTT. Its protein is CASSPGGNTIYF.

This clonotype has just a few counts. This rearrangement joins TRBV12-3 or TRBV12-4 to TRBJ1-2, with D possibly matching TRBD1 (5 bases). This CDR3 spans 10 amino acids. V was shortened by 4 bases and J by 10 bases, with 7 bases between the two germline ends. CDR3 nucleotides: TGTGCCAGCAGTTGGGGGGTCTACACCTTC. As protein: CASSWGVYTF.

This clonotype was seen many times. The chain recombines TRBV14 with TRBJ1-1; D remains ambiguous. Trimming stripped 2 bases from V and 1 base from J, with 5 bases between. Germline V CDR1 and CDR2: SGHDN, FVKESK. The CDR3 runs 13 residues. CDR3 bases: TGTGCCAGCAGCCAACTGGAGAACACTGAAGCTTTCTTT. Protein sequence: CASSQLENTEAFF.

The chain combines TRBV7-8 with TRBJ2-2; D unresolved. This CDR3 comprises 15 residues. Trimming shortened V by 1 base and J by 3 bases, and 9 bases separated the two germline ends. Looked up from germline, CDR1 is SGHVS and CDR2 is FQNEAQ. The CDR3 sequence: CASSLGGRHTGELFF. The CDR3 nucleotides are TGTGCCAGCAGCTTAGGGGGTCGGCACACCGGGGAGCTGTTTTTT.

The genes are TRBV7-6 and TRBJ2-5; the D gene could be TRBD1 or TRBD2 (5 bases each). V lost 3 bases and J lost 0, with 11 bases in between. The CDR3 is 15 residues long. The germline CDR1 and CDR2 sequences are SGHVS and FNYEAQ. CDR3 sequence (DNA): TGTGCCAGCAGCTTCCGGGACGGCCACCAAGAGACCCAGTACTTC. Translated: CASSFRDGHQETQYF.

This clonotype has at least ten counts. This sequence joins TRBV20-1 and TRBJ2-1; D remains unclear. The CDR3 is 13 amino acids. The germline V and J ends were trimmed by 5 bases and 3 bases, with 11 bases remaining between them. The germline gives CDR1 DFQATT, CDR2 SNEGSKA (reference sequence). The CDR3 nucleotides read TGCAGTGCTGAGGCGGAGCTCTACAATGAGCAGTTCTTC. Its protein is CSAEAELYNEQFF.

This clonotype was seen a handful of times. The chain carries TRBV20-1 and TRBJ2-1, with a weak D call TRBD2 (6 bases). Germline assignment: CDR1 DFQATT and CDR2 SNEGSKA (reference sequence). Trimming removed 2 bases from V and 9 bases from J, with 8 bases in between. The CDR3 totals 11 residues. For the CDR3, the DNA is TGCAGTGCTAGAAGGGGAGGTGAGCAGTTCTTC. Translated, it gives CSARRGGEQFF.

The table lists this clonotype with many counts. This chain joins TRBV20-1 and TRBJ2-1; D is possibly TRBD2 (6 bases). Trimming removed 0 bases at V and 8 bases at J, with 20 bases between. Germline values: CDR1 DFQATT, CDR2 SNEGSKA (reference sequence). The CDR3 contains 16 residues. In DNA form, the CDR3 reads TGCAGTGCTAGAGATCTCTTGGGCAGGTGGGGGGATGAGCAGTTCTTC. Protein sequence: CSARDLLGRWGDEQFF.

This clonotype was seen a few times. V is TRBV7-9 and J is TRBJ2-1; 10 bases agree with TRBD2. This CDR3 region has 15 residues. Germline loops: CDR1 SEHNR, CDR2 FQNEAQ (reference sequence). The J segment lost 6 bases and the V segment lost 3 bases, leaving 5 bases of the junction unmatched. This CDR3 reads CASSFPGLAANEQFF. The CDR3, as DNA: TGTGCCAGCAGCTTCCCTGGACTAGCGGCCAATGAGCAGTTCTTC.

The table lists this clonotype with a few counts. The gene calls are TRBV11-1 and TRBJ1-1; no clear D. V dropped 0 bases and J dropped 7 bases, with 12 bases sitting between them. CDR3 length: 14 amino acids. Germline V gene data show CDR1 as SGHAT and CDR2 as FQDESV (reference sequence). The CDR3: CASSLASPADEAFF. The CDR3 DNA sequence: TGTGCCAGCAGCTTAGCATCCCCAGCTGATGAAGCTTTCTTT.